This T cell receptor (beta chain) was captured by sequencing in a study of vaccination effects on CD4 cells after COVID-19. General study findings and limits: Clones of infection and vaccine origin contracted markedly late after vaccination.

Sequencing was preceded by expansion of antigen-specific CD4+ T cells with viral peptide pools in the ViraFEST assay. Investigators separated out CD4+ T cells once around 9 days of culture had passed. Participants were vaccinated with two doses of either the BNT162b2 or mRNA-1273 vaccine. Nucleocapsid antibodies were negative in the vaccine recipients, who had never had SARS-CoV-2 infection. About 2.2 million PBMC per well were cultured with 9 to 10 IU/ml IL-2 and roughly 11 ug/ml peptides. To note about this clone: Its antigen is unidentified.

Here immunoSEQ multiplex PCR was the method, and the copy in TCRdb shows in-frame clones only, minus some. The data hold 65,000 to 75,000 clones, with around 70% observed a single time. CDR1 DFQATT and CDR2 SNEGSKA come from the germline V gene (reference sequence). V gave up 3 bases and J gave up 1 base; unmatched junction bases: 6. This CDR3 contains 16 residues. The sequence was collected from a human donor who received a COVID-19 vaccine. This chain joins TRBV20-1 and TRBJ2-4; TRBD2 matches 10 bases. The specimen was CD4+ T cells from PBMCs cultured with HCoV-229E spike peptides, collected after COVID-19 vaccination. CDR3 sequence: CSASKSGGAAKNIQYF. DNA of the CDR3: TGCAGTGCTAGTAAGAGCGGGGGGGCCGCCAAAAACATTCAGTACTTC.